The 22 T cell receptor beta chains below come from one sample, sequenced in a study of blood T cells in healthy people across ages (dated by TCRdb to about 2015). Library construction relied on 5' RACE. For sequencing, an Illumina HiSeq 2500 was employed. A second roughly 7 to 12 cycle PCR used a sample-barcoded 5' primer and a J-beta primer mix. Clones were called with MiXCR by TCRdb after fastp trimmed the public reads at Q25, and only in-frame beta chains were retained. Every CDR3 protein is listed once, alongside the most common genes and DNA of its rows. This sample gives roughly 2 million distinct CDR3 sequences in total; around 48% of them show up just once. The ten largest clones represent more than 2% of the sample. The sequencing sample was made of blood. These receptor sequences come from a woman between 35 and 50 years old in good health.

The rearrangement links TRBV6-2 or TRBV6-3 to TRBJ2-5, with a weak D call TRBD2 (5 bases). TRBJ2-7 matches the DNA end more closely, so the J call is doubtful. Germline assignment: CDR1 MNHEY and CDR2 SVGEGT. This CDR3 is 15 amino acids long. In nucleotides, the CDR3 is TGTGCCAGCAGTCACCGGAGGAATAAGAGAGACGAGCAGTACTTC. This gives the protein CASSHRRNKRDEQYF.

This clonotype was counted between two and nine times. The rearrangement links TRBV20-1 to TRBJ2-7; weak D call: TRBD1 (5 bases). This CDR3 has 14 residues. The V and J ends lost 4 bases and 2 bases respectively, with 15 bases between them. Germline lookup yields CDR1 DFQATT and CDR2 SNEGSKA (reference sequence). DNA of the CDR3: TGCAGTGCTACCCGATCCGACAGACCCTACGAGCAGTACTTC. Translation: CSATRSDRPYEQYF.

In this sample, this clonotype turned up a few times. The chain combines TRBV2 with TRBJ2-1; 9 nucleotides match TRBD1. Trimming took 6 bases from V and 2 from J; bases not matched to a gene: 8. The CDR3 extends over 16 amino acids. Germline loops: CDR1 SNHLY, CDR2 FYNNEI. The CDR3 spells CASRQSGQGPYNEQFF. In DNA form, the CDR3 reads TGTGCCAGCAGGCAATCGGGACAGGGTCCCTACAATGAGCAGTTCTTC.

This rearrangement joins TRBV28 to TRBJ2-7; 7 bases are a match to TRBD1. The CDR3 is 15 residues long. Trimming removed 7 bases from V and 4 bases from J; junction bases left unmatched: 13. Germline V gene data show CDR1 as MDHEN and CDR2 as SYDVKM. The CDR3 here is CASNLVAGTVYEQYF. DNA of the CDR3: TGTGCCAGCAACCTCGTCGCCGGGACAGTATACGAGCAGTACTTC.

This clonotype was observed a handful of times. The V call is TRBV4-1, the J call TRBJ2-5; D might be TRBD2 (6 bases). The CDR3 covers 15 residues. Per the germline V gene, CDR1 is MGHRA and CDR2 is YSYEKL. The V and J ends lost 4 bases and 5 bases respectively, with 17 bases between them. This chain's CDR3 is CASSPRGLAQETQYF. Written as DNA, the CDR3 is TGCGCCAGCAGCCCACGGGGTCTAGCGCAGGAGACCCAGTACTTC.

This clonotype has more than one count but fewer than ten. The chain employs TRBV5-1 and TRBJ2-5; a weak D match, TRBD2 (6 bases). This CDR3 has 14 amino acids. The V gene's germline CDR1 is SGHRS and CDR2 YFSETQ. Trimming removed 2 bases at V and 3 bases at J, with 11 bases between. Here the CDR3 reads CASSFGVAEETQYF. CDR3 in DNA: TGCGCCAGCAGCTTTGGGGTAGCGGAAGAGACCCAGTACTTC.

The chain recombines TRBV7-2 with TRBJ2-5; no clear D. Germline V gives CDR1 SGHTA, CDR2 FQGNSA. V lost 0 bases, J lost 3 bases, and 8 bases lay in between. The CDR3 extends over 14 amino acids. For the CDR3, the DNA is TGTGCCAGCAGCTTAGCACGTCTAAAAGAGACCCAGTACTTC. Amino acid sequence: CASSLARLKETQYF.

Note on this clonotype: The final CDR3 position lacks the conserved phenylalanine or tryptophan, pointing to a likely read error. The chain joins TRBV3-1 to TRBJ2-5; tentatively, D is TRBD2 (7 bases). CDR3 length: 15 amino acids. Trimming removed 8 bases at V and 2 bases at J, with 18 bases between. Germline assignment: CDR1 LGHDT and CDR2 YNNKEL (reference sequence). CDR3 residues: CASYLGGAPQETQYL. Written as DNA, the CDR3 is TGTGCCAGCTACCTGGGGGGGGCCCCACAAGAGACCCAGTACCTC.

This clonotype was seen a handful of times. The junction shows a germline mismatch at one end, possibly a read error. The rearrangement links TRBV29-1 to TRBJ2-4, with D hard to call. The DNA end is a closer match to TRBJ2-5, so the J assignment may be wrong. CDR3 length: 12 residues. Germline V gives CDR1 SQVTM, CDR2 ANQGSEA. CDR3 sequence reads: CSVAPSGETQYF. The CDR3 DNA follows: TGCAGTGTTGCCCCCTCGGGAGAGACCCAGTACTTC.

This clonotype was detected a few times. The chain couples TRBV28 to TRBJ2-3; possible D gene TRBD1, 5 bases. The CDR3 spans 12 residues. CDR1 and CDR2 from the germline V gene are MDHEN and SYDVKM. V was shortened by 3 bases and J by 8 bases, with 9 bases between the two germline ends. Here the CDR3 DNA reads TGTGCCAGCAGTTTTGGGGCCGGTACGCAGTATTTT. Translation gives CASSFGAGTQYF.

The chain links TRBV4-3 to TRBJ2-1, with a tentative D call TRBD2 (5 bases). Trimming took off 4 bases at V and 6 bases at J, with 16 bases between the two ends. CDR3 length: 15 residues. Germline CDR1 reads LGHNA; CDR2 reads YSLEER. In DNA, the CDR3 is TGCGCCAGCAGCCGAGGAGGTACCGGATCCAATGAGCAGTTCTTC. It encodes CASSRGGTGSNEQFF.

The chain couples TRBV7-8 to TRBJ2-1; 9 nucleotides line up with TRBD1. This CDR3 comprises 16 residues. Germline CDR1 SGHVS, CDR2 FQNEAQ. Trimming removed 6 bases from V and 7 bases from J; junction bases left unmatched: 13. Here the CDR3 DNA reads TGTGCCAGCAGGCCTAACCGGGACAGGGTCGGGAATGAGCAGTTCTTC. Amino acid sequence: CASRPNRDRVGNEQFF.

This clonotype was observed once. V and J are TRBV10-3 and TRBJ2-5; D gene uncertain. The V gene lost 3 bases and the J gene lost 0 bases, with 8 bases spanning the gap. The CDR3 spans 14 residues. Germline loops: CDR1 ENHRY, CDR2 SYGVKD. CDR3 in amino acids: CAISEFPDQETQYF. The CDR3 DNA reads TGTGCCATCAGTGAATTTCCTGACCAAGAGACCCAGTACTTC.

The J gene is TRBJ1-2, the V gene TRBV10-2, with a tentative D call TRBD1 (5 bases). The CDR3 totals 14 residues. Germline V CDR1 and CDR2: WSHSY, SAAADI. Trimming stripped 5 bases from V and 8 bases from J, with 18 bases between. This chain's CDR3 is CASSPRGATQGYTF. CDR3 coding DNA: TGCGCCAGCAGTCCCCGAGGGGCCACGCAGGGCTACACCTTC.

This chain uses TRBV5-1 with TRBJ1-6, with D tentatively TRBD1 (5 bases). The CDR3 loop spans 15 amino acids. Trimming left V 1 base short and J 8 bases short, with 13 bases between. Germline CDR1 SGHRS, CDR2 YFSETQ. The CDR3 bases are TGCGCCAGCAGCTTGAGGGTGGGGACGGATTCACCCCTCCACTTT. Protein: CASSLRVGTDSPLHF.

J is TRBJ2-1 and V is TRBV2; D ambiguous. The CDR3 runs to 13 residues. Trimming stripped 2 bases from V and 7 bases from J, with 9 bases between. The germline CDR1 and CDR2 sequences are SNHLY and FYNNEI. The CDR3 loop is CASSEIHLNEQFF. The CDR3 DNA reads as TGTGCCAGCAGTGAAATACACTTGAATGAGCAGTTCTTC.

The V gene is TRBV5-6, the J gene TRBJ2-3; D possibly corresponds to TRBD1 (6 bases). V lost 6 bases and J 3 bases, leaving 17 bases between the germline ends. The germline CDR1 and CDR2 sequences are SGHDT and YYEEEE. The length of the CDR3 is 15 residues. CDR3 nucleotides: TGTGCCAGCACCCATTTCCAGGGGTTGACAGATACGCAGTATTTT. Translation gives CASTHFQGLTDTQYF.

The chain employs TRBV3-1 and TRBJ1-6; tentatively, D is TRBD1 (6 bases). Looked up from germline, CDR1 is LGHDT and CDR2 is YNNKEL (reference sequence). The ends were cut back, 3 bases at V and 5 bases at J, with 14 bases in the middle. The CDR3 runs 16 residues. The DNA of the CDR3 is TGTGCCAGCAGCCAGGATCTCAGGGGCAATAATTCACCCCTCCACTTT. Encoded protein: CASSQDLRGNNSPLHF.

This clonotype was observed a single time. DNA of the CDR3: TGTGCCAGCAGTGAAGCGGGGGGGCTGGGGTTCTTC. Its translation: CASSEAGGLGFF. The gene calls are TRBV6-1 and TRBJ2-1; TRBD2 is a possible D gene (7 bases). V was trimmed by 0 bases and J by 15 bases, leaving 12 bases between them. Germline CDR1 and CDR2: MNHNS and SASEGT. This CDR3 comprises 12 residues.

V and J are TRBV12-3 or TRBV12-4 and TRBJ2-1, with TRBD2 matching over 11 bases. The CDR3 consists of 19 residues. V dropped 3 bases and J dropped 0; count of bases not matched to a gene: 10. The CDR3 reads CASSFPLAGGRSSYNEQFF. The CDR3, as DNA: TGTGCCAGCAGTTTCCCCCTAGCGGGGGGACGGAGCTCCTACAATGAGCAGTTCTTC.

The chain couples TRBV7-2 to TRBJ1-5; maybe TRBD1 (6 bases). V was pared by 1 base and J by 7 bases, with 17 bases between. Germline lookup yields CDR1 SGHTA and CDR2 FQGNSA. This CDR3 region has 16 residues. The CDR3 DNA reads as TGTGCCAGCAGCTTAGAGGCGGGCAGGGGAGGACAGCCCCAGCATTTT. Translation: CASSLEAGRGGQPQHF.

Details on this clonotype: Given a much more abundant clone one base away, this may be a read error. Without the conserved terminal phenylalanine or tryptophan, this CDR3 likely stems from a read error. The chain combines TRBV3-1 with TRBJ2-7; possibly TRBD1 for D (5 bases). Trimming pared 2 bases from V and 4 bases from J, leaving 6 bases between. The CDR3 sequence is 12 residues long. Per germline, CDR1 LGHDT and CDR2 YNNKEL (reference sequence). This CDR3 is CASSQQGYEQYL. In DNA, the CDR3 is TGTGCCAGCAGCCAACAGGGTTACGAGCAGTACCTC.